One sample yielded the 25 T cell receptor beta chains listed below, sequenced in a study of blood T cells in healthy people across ages. Next came a second PCR, run for roughly 7 to 12 cycles, which used a sample-barcoded 5' primer along with a J-beta primer mix. MiXCR, run by TCRdb on the 5' RACE reads, gives a single entry per CDR3 protein. The sample carries 1.5 million to 2 million distinct CDR3 sequences, less than 50% recorded once. Sequencing was carried out using blood. The receptors were sampled from a middle-aged woman in good health.

The chain is built from TRBV3-1 and TRBJ2-5; D unclear. Germline V gene lookup returns CDR1 LGHDT and CDR2 YNNKEL (reference sequence). This CDR3 has 18 amino acids. Trimming took off 0 bases at V and 3 bases at J, with 20 bases between the two ends. CDR3 in amino acids: CASSQDHLLVRRKETQYF. The CDR3 DNA follows: TGTGCCAGCAGCCAAGATCATCTTCTTGTACGGCGGAAAGAGACCCAGTACTTC.

The genes are TRBV6-5 and TRBJ1-2, with D possibly matching TRBD1 (5 bases). Germline lookup yields CDR1 MNHEY and CDR2 SVGAGI. The CDR3 spans 15 residues. Deletions cut 6 bases from V and 0 bases from J, with 14 bases between. The CDR3 DNA follows: TGTGCCAGCAGAAACCGGGGCCTGGCTAACTATGGCTACACCTTC. It encodes CASRNRGLANYGYTF.

This clonotype was seen only a few times. The chain carries TRBV10-3 and TRBJ1-5; the D is unclear. Germline-derived CDR1 and CDR2 are ENHRY and SYGVKD. V dropped 2 bases and J dropped 7 bases, with 6 bases sitting between them. The CDR3 length is 12 residues. CDR3 residues: CAISEGSQPQHF. Here the CDR3 DNA reads TGTGCCATCAGTGAGGGGAGCCAGCCCCAGCATTTT.

Written as DNA, the CDR3 is TGTGCCAGCAGCTTACGGTGGGCGGAAAGCACAGATACGCAGTATTTT. Its translation: CASSLRWAESTDTQYF. V and J are TRBV7-6 and TRBJ2-3; no firm D call. Germline values: CDR1 SGHVS, CDR2 FNYEAQ. Trimming shortened V by 2 bases and J by 0 bases, and 12 bases separated the two germline ends. CDR3 size: 16 residues.

This clonotype was counted between two and nine times. The CDR3 region is CASSWTVKETQYF. CDR3 bases: TGTGCCAGCAGCTGGACCGTTAAAGAGACCCAGTACTTC. V usage is TRBV6-5 and J usage is TRBJ2-5; D is unresolved. V was pared by 6 bases and J by 3 bases, with 11 bases between. The CDR3 length is 13 residues. CDR1 and CDR2 (germline): MNHEY, SVGAGI.

This clonotype has more than one count but fewer than ten. The CDR3: CASSYSGHPDEGEQYF. As DNA, the CDR3 is TGTGCCAGCAGTTACTCTGGTCATCCCGACGAGGGGGAGCAGTACTTC. The chain uses TRBV6-5 and TRBJ2-7, with D perhaps given as TRBD1 or TRBD2 (5 bases each). Germline V lookup: CDR1 MNHEY, CDR2 SVGAGI. With 0 bases removed from V and 7 bases from J, the gap between germline ends came to 19 bases. The CDR3 has 16 residues.

Many counts were recorded for this clonotype. This chain connects TRBV28 to TRBJ2-7; 10 bases align to TRBD1. V trimming: 7 bases; J trimming: 5 bases; junction bases outside the gene matches: 8. CDR3 length: 14 residues. CDR1 is MDHEN and CDR2 is SYDVKM in the germline V gene. Here the CDR3 reads CASIQDRGRNEQYF. The CDR3 nucleotides are TGTGCCAGCATTCAGGACAGGGGGAGGAACGAGCAGTACTTC.

This clonotype has a handful of counts. This chain uses TRBV12-3 or TRBV12-4 with TRBJ1-2; 8 bases fit TRBD1. There are 15 residues in the CDR3. After removal of 4 bases from V and 4 bases from J, the junction contained 8 bases not matched to a gene. The CDR3 DNA reads TGTGCCAGCAGTTCAGGACAGGGCCTCCTCTATGGCTACACCTTC. Its protein product is CASSSGQGLLYGYTF.

This chain joins TRBV9 and TRBJ1-4, with a weak D call TRBD1 (5 bases). The CDR3 has 12 residues. V was trimmed by 2 bases and J by 11 bases, leaving 10 bases between them. The germline CDR1 and CDR2 sequences are SGDLS and YYNGEE. CDR3 loop: CASSVSGNKLFF. The DNA of the CDR3 is TGTGCCAGCAGCGTTTCAGGGAATAAACTGTTTTTT.

Worth noting for this clonotype: A much larger clone lies a single base off, so this may be a read error. The rearrangement links TRBV28 to TRBJ2-7, with D unresolved. CDR3 length: 11 residues. Trimming took off 8 bases at V and 6 bases at J, with 11 bases between the two ends. Germline values: CDR1 MDHEN, CDR2 SYDVKM. CDR3 DNA: TGTGCCAGCGGAGAGACGGGCGAGCAGTACTTC. This codes for CASGETGEQYF.

This chain links TRBV20-1 with TRBJ2-4, with 7 bases that match TRBD1. The J call may be wrong; the DNA end is better matched by TRBJ2-7. This CDR3 is built from 16 residues. CDR1 is DFQATT, CDR2 SNEGSKA, per germline (reference sequence). The CDR3, as DNA: TGCAGTGCTAGAGATACCCAGACAGGGACGAGATACGAGCAGTACTTC. This encodes CSARDTQTGTRYEQYF.

The gene calls are TRBV9 and TRBJ2-5; 7 positions agree with TRBD2. The CDR3 loop spans 16 amino acids. The germline V gene has CDR1 SGDLS and CDR2 YYNGEE. J gave up 2 bases and V 0 bases, and 7 bases lay outside the gene matches. The CDR3 bases are TGTGCCAGCAGCGTAGGGGGTCTAGCGGTACAAGAGACCCAGTACTTC. Amino acid sequence: CASSVGGLAVQETQYF.

The rearrangement joins TRBV7-2 to TRBJ2-3; D is possibly TRBD2 (7 bases). This CDR3 has 15 residues. The V and J ends lost 1 base and 6 bases respectively, with 14 bases between them. Germline CDR1 is SGHTA and CDR2 is FQGNSA. The CDR3, as DNA: TGTGCCAGCAGCTTAGATGGGGGGGCCCGTGATACGCAGTATTTT. This translates into CASSLDGGARDTQYF. The full variable domain, completed using reference TRBV7-2 and TRBJ2-3, is GAGVSQSPSNKVTEKGKDVELRCDPISGHTALYWYRQSLGQGLEFLIYFQGNSAPDKSGLPSDRFSAERTGGSVSTLTIQRTQQEDSAVYLCASSLDGGARDTQYFGPGTRLTVL.

This sequence joins TRBV7-9 and TRBJ1-5, with a tentative D call TRBD1 (6 bases). The germline V and J ends were trimmed by 5 bases and 3 bases, with 14 bases remaining between them. The V gene's germline CDR1 is SEHNR and CDR2 FQNEAQ (reference sequence). This CDR3 is built from 15 residues. The CDR3: CASSRNAGANQPQHF. The CDR3 nucleotides read TGTGCCAGCAGCCGTAACGCAGGGGCCAATCAGCCCCAGCATTTT.

This clonotype was detected only once. The CDR3 DNA reads TGTGCCAGCAGTTGGGCCCCCGACGTCGGGGCTGGGGCCAACGTCCTGACTTTC. Protein: CASSWAPDVGAGANVLTF. The chain is built from TRBV6-5 and TRBJ2-6, with D possibly TRBD2 on 5 matching bases. The germline CDR1 and CDR2 sequences are MNHEY and SVGAGI. This CDR3 is 18 amino acids long. V lost 4 bases to trimming and J lost 2 bases, with 18 bases between them.

A few counts support this clonotype. The chain uses TRBV27 and TRBJ2-4, with TRBD1 identical over 7 bases. The V and J ends lost 8 bases and 0 bases, in that order; junction bases with no gene match: 7. The V gene's germline CDR1 is MNHEY and CDR2 SMNVEV (reference sequence). There are 15 residues in the CDR3. The DNA for the CDR3 is TGTGCCAGCTCCGGGACAGCGCTAGCCAAAAACATTCAGTACTTC. Protein product: CASSGTALAKNIQYF.

V gene TRBV29-1 combines with J gene TRBJ2-3; D is unclear. V was pared by 6 bases and J by 4 bases, with 14 bases between. The CDR3 runs 13 residues. CDR1 SQVTM and CDR2 ANQGSEA come from the germline V gene. DNA for the CDR3: TGCAGCGTAACAATTCTCGGTCCAGATACGCAGTATTTT. As protein: CSVTILGPDTQYF.

This chain links TRBV28 with TRBJ2-5; D uncertain. The ends were cut back, 2 bases at V and 2 bases at J, with 12 bases in the middle. Germline CDR1 is MDHEN and CDR2 is SYDVKM. This CDR3 region has 15 residues. The chain's CDR3 is CASSLERYNQETQYF. CDR3 bases: TGTGCCAGCAGTTTAGAAAGGTACAATCAAGAGACCCAGTACTTC.

The chain recombines TRBV4-3 with TRBJ2-1, with D uncertain. The germline gives CDR1 LGHNA, CDR2 YSLEER. The V end was cut by 0 bases, the J end by 0 bases, with 12 bases between. CDR3 length: 17 amino acids. This CDR3 reads CASSQDRTVSSYNEQFF. The CDR3 DNA is TGCGCCAGCAGCCAAGATCGAACGGTTAGCTCCTACAATGAGCAGTTCTTC.

This clonotype has a handful of counts. The chain carries TRBV18 and TRBJ2-3, with D perhaps matching TRBD2 (5 bases). Germline V gene data show CDR1 as KGHSH and CDR2 as LQKENI. The CDR3 covers 16 residues. V lost 3 bases to trimming and J lost 3 bases, with 16 bases between them. This CDR3 is CASSPVSGLETDTQYF. The CDR3 DNA is TGTGCCAGCTCACCCGTTTCGGGATTGGAGACAGATACGCAGTATTTT. The whole variable domain, remainder taken from reference TRBV18 and TRBJ2-3, is NAGVMQNPRHLVRRRGQEARLRCSPMKGHSHVYWYRQLPEEGLKFMVYLQKENIIDESGMPKERFSAEFPKEGPSILRIQQVVRGDSAAYFCASSPVSGLETDTQYFGPGTRLTVL.

This rearrangement joins TRBV7-2 to TRBJ2-7; D might be TRBD1 or TRBD2, each matching 5 bases. V lost 2 bases and J lost 6, with 17 bases in between. The CDR3 runs 15 residues. Germline CDR1 reads SGHTA; CDR2 reads FQGNSA. The chain's CDR3 is CASSLQVGESREQYF. In nucleotides, the CDR3 is TGTGCCAGCAGCTTACAAGTGGGGGAGAGCCGCGAGCAGTACTTC. Full variable domain (missing parts from reference TRBV7-2 and TRBJ2-7): GAGVSQSPSNKVTEKGKDVELRCDPISGHTALYWYRQSLGQGLEFLIYFQGNSAPDKSGLPSDRFSAERTGGSVSTLTIQRTQQEDSAVYLCASSLQVGESREQYFGPGTRLTVT.

This chain links TRBV4-1 with TRBJ2-1; D remains ambiguous. Germline lookup yields CDR1 MGHRA and CDR2 YSYEKL. The V end was cut by 0 bases, the J end by 10 bases, with 13 bases between. The CDR3 is 14 amino acids. CDR3 DNA sequence: TGCGCCAGCAGCCAAGAAGGCCCCCTTGGGGAGCAGTTCTTC. This encodes CASSQEGPLGEQFF.

This chain joins TRBV20-1 and TRBJ2-7, with D maybe TRBD2 (7 bases). CDR3 length equals 17 residues. Trimming took off 0 bases at V and 2 bases at J, with 20 bases between the two ends. Germline V gene data show CDR1 as DFQATT and CDR2 as SNEGSKA (reference sequence). CDR3 bases: TGCAGTGCTAGAGATTCCATTCTCGGCGGGGGCCCCTACGAGCAGTACTTC. Translated, it gives CSARDSILGGGPYEQYF.

The V and J genes are TRBV20-1 and TRBJ2-1; D is tentatively TRBD1 or TRBD2 (5 bases each). This CDR3 has 13 residues. The germline CDR1 and CDR2 sequences are DFQATT and SNEGSKA (reference sequence). The CDR3 spells CCTRVGDYNEQFF. Written as DNA, the CDR3 is TGCTGTACTAGGGTGGGGGACTACAATGAGCAGTTCTTC.

This clonotype was seen only a few times. The chain joins TRBV12-3 or TRBV12-4 to TRBJ2-3; perhaps TRBD1 as D (6 bases). CDR3 size: 15 residues. V lost 4 bases and J lost 1, with 12 bases in between. CDR3 region: CASSSLQGRTDTQYF. CDR3 DNA sequence: TGTGCCAGCAGTTCCCTCCAGGGGCGCACAGATACGCAGTATTTT.